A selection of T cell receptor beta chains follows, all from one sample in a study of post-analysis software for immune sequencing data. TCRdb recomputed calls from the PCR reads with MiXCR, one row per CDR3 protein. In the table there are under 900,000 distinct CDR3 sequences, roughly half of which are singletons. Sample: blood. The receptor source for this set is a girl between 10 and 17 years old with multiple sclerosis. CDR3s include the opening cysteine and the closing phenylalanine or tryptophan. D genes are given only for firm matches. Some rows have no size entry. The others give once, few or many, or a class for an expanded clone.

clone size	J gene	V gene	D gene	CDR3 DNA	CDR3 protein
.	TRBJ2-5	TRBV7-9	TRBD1	TGTGCCAGCAGCCTCTGGACAGGGGAGACCCAGTACTTC	CASSLWTGETQYF
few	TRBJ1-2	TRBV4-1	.	TGCGCCAGCAGCCAAGAAAGTCGCCCGGGGTATGGCTACACCTTC	CASSQESRPGYGYTF
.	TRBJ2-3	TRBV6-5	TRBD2	TGTGCCAGCAGTTACTCGTCTCTAGCGGCGTTCGGCACAGATACGCAGTATTTT	CASSYSSLAAFGTDTQYF
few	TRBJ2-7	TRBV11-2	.	TGTGCCAGCAGCGCGAGGGCCAGTTACGAGCAGTACTTC	CASSARASYEQYF
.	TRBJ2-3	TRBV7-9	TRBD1	TGTGCCAGCAGCTTAGGGGACAGCCCTAGCACAGATACGCAGTATTTT	CASSLGDSPSTDTQYF
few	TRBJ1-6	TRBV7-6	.	TGTGCCAGCAGCCCCCAGGTCAATAATTCACCCCTCCACTTT	CASSPQVNNSPLHF
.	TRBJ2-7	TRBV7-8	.	TGTGCCAGCACAAACTCTATCCGGGACGGGACCTACGAGCAGTACTTC	CASTNSIRDGTYEQYF
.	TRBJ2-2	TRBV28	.	TGTGCCAGCCGAACAGGTTGGAACACCGGGGAGCTGTTTTTT	CASRTGWNTGELFF
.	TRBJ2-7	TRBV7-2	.	TGCGCCAGCAGCTTCACCGGGCAGCCCTACGAGCAGTACTTC	CASSFTGQPYEQYF
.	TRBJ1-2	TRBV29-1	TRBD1	TGCTTAGCCGGGACAGGGGGCGCCTATGGCTACACCTTC	CLAGTGGAYGYTF
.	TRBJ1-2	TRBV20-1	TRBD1	TGCAGTGCTACACGACAGGGGGCGGGCTATGGCTACACCTTC	CSATRQGAGYGYTF
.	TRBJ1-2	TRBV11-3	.	TGTGCCAGCAGCTTAGATCCCCCGGATGGCTACACCTTC	CASSLDPPDGYTF
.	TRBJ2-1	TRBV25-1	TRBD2	TGTGCCAGCAGGAAGGGTAGCGGGGGCTACAATGAGCAGTTCTTC	CASRKGSGGYNEQFF
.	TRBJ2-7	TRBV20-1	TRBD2	TGCAGTGCCAGAGCGGGGTTCTCCTACGAGCAGTACTTC	CSARAGFSYEQYF
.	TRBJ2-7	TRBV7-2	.	TGTGCCAGCAGCTTACCAGGCCCCCCACGCGAGCAGTACTTC	CASSLPGPPREQYF
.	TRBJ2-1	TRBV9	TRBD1	TGTGCCAGCAGCGTAGAGGTGGGACAGGGGGGTGAGCAGTTCTTC	CASSVEVGQGGEQFF